This passage covers 26 T cell receptor beta chains from one sample sequenced in a study of cytomegalovirus exposure and HLA in healthy donors. It was with 60 Vbeta and 13 Jbeta primers that the PCR ran. Profiling relied on immunoSEQ multiplex PCR, and the TCRdb table lists in-frame clones only, not all of them. The repertoire has some 160,000 clones, approximately 86% of them found once; the top ten carry roughly 2%. Source material: PBMCs. These receptor sequences come from a woman under 30 in good health and CMV-seronegative.

The V and J genes are TRBV5-1 and TRBJ1-6; TRBD1 might be the D (6 bases). The germline gives CDR1 SGHRS, CDR2 YFSETQ. The germline V and J ends were trimmed by 4 bases and 6 bases, with 11 bases remaining between them. The CDR3 is 14 residues long. The CDR3 DNA is TGCGCCAGCAGCCCCGGGACACTTAATTCACCCCTCCACTTT. Its protein is CASSPGTLNSPLHF.

V gene TRBV7-2 combines with J gene TRBJ1-2; D is perhaps TRBD1 (6 bases). V shed 0 bases and J shed 2 bases, with 19 bases lying between them. The length of the CDR3 is 18 residues. CDR1 is SGHTA, CDR2 FQGNSA, per germline. CDR3 protein: CASSLAEDRFLGNYGYTF. The CDR3 region has the DNA TGTGCCAGCAGCTTAGCGGAAGACAGGTTTTTGGGAAACTATGGCTACACCTTC.

The rearrangement joins TRBV7-3 to TRBJ2-3; 8 bases match TRBD1. Per the germline V gene, CDR1 is SGHTA and CDR2 is FQGTGA. The length of the CDR3 is 14 residues. With 0 bases clipped from V and 6 bases from J, the junction kept 2 bases outside the gene matches. Here the CDR3 reads CASSLTGQGDTQYF. CDR3 in DNA: TGTGCCAGCAGCTTAACCGGACAGGGCGATACGCAGTATTTT.

J is TRBJ2-7 and V is TRBV7-8; D perhaps matches TRBD2 (6 bases). V lost 2 bases and J 5 bases, leaving 13 bases between the germline ends. This CDR3 has 14 amino acids. Germline loops: CDR1 SGHVS, CDR2 FQNEAQ. Here the CDR3 DNA reads TGTGCCAGCAGCTTAAGGGCGGGGCAAAACGAGCAGTACTTC. Translation: CASSLRAGQNEQYF.

This clone came up once. The V and J genes are TRBV27 and TRBJ1-5; unclear D gene. This CDR3 comprises 14 residues. Germline V CDR1 and CDR2: MNHEY, SMNVEV (reference sequence). V gave up 3 bases and J gave up 3 bases, with 9 bases separating them. CDR3 loop: CASSFSGYNQPQHF. The CDR3 DNA is TGTGCCAGCAGTTTCTCAGGATACAATCAGCCCCAGCATTTT.

The J gene is TRBJ2-7, the V gene TRBV28; D is perhaps TRBD1 (5 bases). V lost 3 bases to trimming and J lost 3 bases, with 15 bases between them. The CDR3 has 15 residues. Germline V gives CDR1 MDHEN, CDR2 SYDVKM. The CDR3 nucleotides are TGTGCCAGCAGTTTCGTGCGACAGTCCCTCTACGAGCAGTACTTC. Translating it yields CASSFVRQSLYEQYF.

The V call is TRBV5-1, the J call TRBJ2-3; tentatively, D is TRBD1 (6 bases). Trimming cost V 2 bases and J 0 bases, with 13 bases left between them. Looked up from germline, CDR1 is SGHRS and CDR2 is YFSETQ. The CDR3 spans 16 residues. The CDR3 region is CASSLGTSKSTDTQYF. CDR3 coding DNA: TGCGCCAGCAGCTTAGGGACATCTAAGAGCACAGATACGCAGTATTTT.

This chain joins TRBV6-1 and TRBJ1-2; 8 positions agree with TRBD1. With 7 bases clipped from V and 6 bases from J, the junction kept 7 bases outside the gene matches. The CDR3 is 13 residues long. Germline V gene sequence: CDR1 MNHNS, CDR2 SASEGT. The CDR3: CASNQGAWDGYTF. The CDR3 DNA reads as TGTGCCAGCAACCAGGGGGCTTGGGATGGCTACACCTTC.

The chain is built from TRBV28 and TRBJ2-2; 7 nucleotides match TRBD1. CDR1 and CDR2 (germline): MDHEN, SYDVKM. Germline trimming cut 4 bases from V and 13 bases from J; bases unmatched to any gene: 6. The CDR3 runs to 12 residues. The CDR3 nucleotides read TGTGCCAGCAGTTCGGACAGACAGGGGCTGTTTTTT. This gives the protein CASSSDRQGLFF.

This clone was counted between two and nine times. The chain uses TRBV20-1 and TRBJ1-2, with D possibly being TRBD1 (5 bases). V dropped 3 bases and J dropped 6 bases, with 8 bases sitting between them. Per the germline V gene, CDR1 is DFQATT and CDR2 is SNEGSKA (reference sequence). This CDR3 is 11 amino acids long. This chain's CDR3 is CSASSGHGYTF. The CDR3 DNA sequence: TGCAGTGCTAGTTCAGGGCATGGCTACACCTTC.

This clone was picked up one time. V usage is TRBV5-1 and J usage is TRBJ1-2, with D possibly being TRBD1 (5 bases). Trimming took 0 bases from V and 4 from J, leaving 10 bases between them. This CDR3 comprises 14 residues. CDR1 and CDR2 from the germline V gene are SGHRS and YFSETQ. The CDR3: CASSLVGAPYGYTF. In DNA form, the CDR3 reads TGCGCCAGCAGCTTGGTTGGGGCTCCCTATGGCTACACCTTC.

The chain is built from TRBV28 and TRBJ2-3, with D tentatively TRBD2 (5 bases). The CDR3 has 14 residues. The V gene's germline CDR1 is MDHEN and CDR2 SYDVKM. Between the trimmed V and J ends, which lost 2 bases and 6 bases, there was a span of 12 bases. The CDR3 DNA reads TGTGCCAGCAGTTTAGCAGGAGGATCTGATACGCAGTATTTT. Protein: CASSLAGGSDTQYF.

The V gene is TRBV28, the J gene TRBJ2-2, with D perhaps TRBD1 (5 bases). CDR1 and CDR2 from the germline V gene are MDHEN and SYDVKM. The CDR3 extends over 14 amino acids. V was pared by 2 bases and J by 7 bases, with 11 bases between. For the CDR3, the DNA is TGTGCCAGCAGTTTAAGGGGTTTGATCGGGGAGCTGTTTTTT. It encodes CASSLRGLIGELFF.

The chain has TRBV6-1 and TRBJ2-7, with 8 bases matching TRBD1. The CDR3 covers 12 residues. The V gene's germline CDR1 is MNHNS and CDR2 SASEGT. V lost 6 bases and J lost 9; bases outside the gene matches: 7. The CDR3 DNA reads TGTGCCAGCAGCGAGGACAGGGACGGGCAGTACTTC. Translated: CASSEDRDGQYF.

The chain uses TRBV4-1 and TRBJ2-7, with 9 bases fitting TRBD1. CDR3 length: 15 residues. V lost 2 bases, J lost 2 bases, and 4 bases stayed unmatched. Per the germline V gene, CDR1 is MGHRA and CDR2 is YSYEKL. The CDR3, as DNA: TGCGCCAGCAGCCAATCTCACAGGGGGCCCTACGAGCAGTACTTC. Its translation is CASSQSHRGPYEQYF.

The chain joins TRBV30 to TRBJ1-6, with D uncertain. V lost 6 bases and J lost 6, with 12 bases in between. CDR1 is GTSNPN and CDR2 is SVGIG in the germline V gene (reference sequence). There are 13 residues in the CDR3. The CDR3 region has the DNA TGTGCCTGCCTACCGCACTTTAATTCACCCCTCCACTTT. Its protein is CACLPHFNSPLHF.

The gene calls are TRBV9 and TRBJ1-2; D not resolved. V was pared by 3 bases and J by 5 bases, with 11 bases between. This CDR3 region has 13 residues. CDR1 is SGDLS and CDR2 is YYNGEE in the germline V gene. The CDR3 DNA sequence: TGTGCCAGCAGCGCAGACGGGAAGTATGGCTACACCTTC. Translated, it gives CASSADGKYGYTF.

V gene TRBV28 combines with J gene TRBJ2-5, with TRBD2 matching over 9 bases. Trimming took 6 bases from V and 7 from J; bases not matched to a gene: 6. CDR1 and CDR2 (germline): MDHEN, SYDVKM. The CDR3 is made up of 13 amino acids. CDR3 loop: CASSPSGVGTQYF. The CDR3 DNA reads as TGTGCCAGCAGCCCTAGCGGGGTGGGGACCCAGTACTTC.

This clone was counted only a few times. The chain uses TRBV4-1 and TRBJ1-3, with D maybe TRBD1 (6 bases). CDR3 length: 14 amino acids. The germline V and J ends were trimmed by 1 base and 4 bases, with 8 bases remaining between them. Germline assignment: CDR1 MGHRA and CDR2 YSYEKL. The chain's CDR3 is CASSQGRGGNTIYF. CDR3 DNA sequence: TGCGCCAGCAGCCAAGGCAGGGGCGGAAACACCATATATTTT.

V gene TRBV28 combines with J gene TRBJ2-1, with 7 positions matching TRBD2. The germline CDR1 and CDR2 sequences are MDHEN and SYDVKM. Trimming took 7 bases from V and 5 from J; bases not matched to a gene: 14. CDR3 size: 16 residues. This CDR3 reads CASKRHGLVGDNEQFF. CDR3 nucleotide sequence: TGTGCCAGCAAAAGGCACGGACTAGTAGGGGACAATGAGCAGTTCTTC.

This chain links TRBV5-1 with TRBJ2-7, with 9 nucleotides matching TRBD2. Germline V lookup: CDR1 SGHRS, CDR2 YFSETQ. J gave up 2 bases and V 1 base, and 1 base lay outside the gene matches. CDR3 size: 14 residues. CDR3 region: CASSLTSGPYEQYF. CDR3 sequence (DNA): TGCGCCAGCAGCTTGACTAGCGGGCCCTACGAGCAGTACTTC.

This chain uses TRBV28 with TRBJ1-3; D unresolved. This CDR3 region has 14 residues. Germline CDR1 reads MDHEN; CDR2 reads SYDVKM. Trimming shortened V by 2 bases and J by 6 bases, and 11 bases separated the two germline ends. In DNA form, the CDR3 reads TGTGCCAGCAGTTTAGTTCGGGATTTAAACACCATATATTTT. Amino acids: CASSLVRDLNTIYF.

This sequence joins TRBV5-1 and TRBJ2-5; TRBD2 agrees at 8 bases. V trimming: 4 bases; J trimming: 5 bases; junction bases outside the gene matches: 10. The CDR3 covers 15 residues. CDR1 and CDR2 from the germline V gene are SGHRS and YFSETQ. The CDR3 DNA reads TGCGCCAGCAGCCCGGGAGGGGGGCTGGAGGAGACCCAGTACTTC. As protein: CASSPGGGLEETQYF.

The chain couples TRBV27 to TRBJ2-2; D possibly corresponds to TRBD2 (6 bases). V was trimmed by 2 bases and J by 5 bases, leaving 21 bases between them. The CDR3 loop spans 18 amino acids. Germline V gene lookup returns CDR1 MNHEY and CDR2 SMNVEV (reference sequence). CDR3 in DNA: TGTGCCAGCAGTTTAAGGCTAGCGATCCGAGGAGGTACCGGGGAGCTGTTTTTT. It codes for CASSLRLAIRGGTGELFF.

V is TRBV9 and J is TRBJ1-1; D may be TRBD1 (5 bases). From germline, CDR1 is SGDLS and CDR2 YYNGEE. V shed 0 bases and J shed 3 bases, with 12 bases lying between them. This CDR3 region has 15 residues. The CDR3 region is CASSVVEGRDTEAFF. The CDR3 DNA is TGTGCCAGCAGCGTAGTGGAGGGCAGGGACACTGAAGCTTTCTTT.

The rearrangement joins TRBV7-2 to TRBJ1-1; TRBD1 might be the D (6 bases). Trimming took off 2 bases at V and 8 bases at J, with 12 bases between the two ends. The CDR3 covers 13 residues. Germline CDR1 is SGHTA and CDR2 is FQGNSA. DNA for the CDR3: TGTGCCAGCAGCTTATATAGGACAGCCGAAGCTTTCTTT. This translates into CASSLYRTAEAFF. Complete variable domain (other parts from reference TRBV7-2 and TRBJ1-1): GAGVSQSPSNKVTEKGKDVELRCDPISGHTALYWYRQSLGQGLEFLIYFQGNSAPDKSGLPSDRFSAERTGGSVSTLTIQRTQQEDSAVYLCASSLYRTAEAFFGQGTRLTVV.